Detailed here is one T cell receptor beta chain. There are many counts of this clonotype. Its recognized antigen is unknown. It has no much larger one-base neighbor in the sample; base qualities were not kept. The CDR3 sequence holds 15 residues, the cysteine and phenylalanine included. The retained sequence is limited to the CDR3, 45 bases, with the frame set at the first base. Reading the germline V gene gives CDR1 SGDLS and CDR2 YYNGEE. Clipping removes 3 bases from V and 3 bases from J, with 6 as the unmatched junction base count. This sample is drawn from a study of T-cell reconstitution after alpha-beta-depleted transplantation in children (dated by TCRdb to 2016 to 2018). Looking at the study overall: T-cell immune reconstitution after TCRalphabeta/CD19-depleted allogeneic hematopoietic cell transplantation in children was quantitatively tracked in the study by means of TCR repertoire profiling.

Library method: PCR. TCRdb names Illumina HiSeq 2500 as the instrument used. Molecular barcoding was employed in the preparation of TCR libraries, with unique molecular identifiers being used to normalize TCRbeta repertoire quantification. TCRdb applied fastp at Q25 and MiXCR to the public reads, then kept only in-frame beta chains. A single entry per CDR3 protein holds the most common genes and DNA from its merged rows. Within this sample are 190,000 or so distinct CDR3 sequences, with roughly 15% of them counted one time only. The ten top clones hold around 13% of the sample. The chain is encoded by TRBV9 joined to TRBJ2-1; 7 of the junction bases match TRBD1. This receptor was identified in a human donor who donated a stem cell graft to a child with acute lymphoblastic leukemia. The material was PBMCs from the stem cell graft donor, obtained from the stem cell graft. Here is the DNA: TGTGCCAGCAGCGGCGACAGGGTGGTCTACAATGAGCAGTTCTTC. The resulting protein is CASSGDRVVYNEQFF.